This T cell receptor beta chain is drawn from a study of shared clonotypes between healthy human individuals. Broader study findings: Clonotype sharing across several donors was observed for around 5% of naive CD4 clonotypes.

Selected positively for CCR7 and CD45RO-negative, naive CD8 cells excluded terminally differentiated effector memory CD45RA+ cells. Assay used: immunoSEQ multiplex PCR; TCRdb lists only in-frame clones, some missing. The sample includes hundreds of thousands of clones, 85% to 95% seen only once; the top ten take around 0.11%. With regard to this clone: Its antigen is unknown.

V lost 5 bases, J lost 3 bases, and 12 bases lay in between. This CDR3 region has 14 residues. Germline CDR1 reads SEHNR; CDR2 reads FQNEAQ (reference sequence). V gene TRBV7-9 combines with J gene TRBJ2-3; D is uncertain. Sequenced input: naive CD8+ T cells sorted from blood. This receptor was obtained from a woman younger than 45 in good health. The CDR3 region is CASSPRQRTDTQYF. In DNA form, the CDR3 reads TGTGCCAGCAGCCCCCGCCAAAGGACAGATACGCAGTATTTT.